This T cell receptor (beta chain) was recorded in a study of CD8+ T cells in alopecia areata. Study-wide points: Lesional tissue from the scalp (especially in alopecia totalis/universalis) showed higher clonality than normal scalp.

In germline, CDR1 is MNHNY, CDR2 SVGAGI (reference sequence). J gave up 7 bases and V 5 bases, and 7 bases lay outside the gene matches. The CDR3 covers 16 residues. Notes on this clone: Its antigen is still unknown.

cDNA reverse transcribed from extracted RNA served as the sequencing template. Sequenced by immunoSEQ multiplex PCR; TCRdb stores in-frame clones only, minus some. The table has 150,000 or so clones, 87% seen once. Lesional scalp tissue (obtained by punch biopsy) and peripheral blood were collected from alopecia areata patients. The gene calls are TRBV6-6 and TRBJ2-2; TRBD2 matches 13 bases. The sample consisted of CD8+ T cells sorted from blood, taken at week 0. The sequence came from a human donor with alopecia areata. This CDR3 reads CASSPGLAGAIGELFF. The DNA for the CDR3 is TGTGCCAGCAGTCCTGGACTAGCGGGAGCGATCGGGGAGCTGTTTTTT.